One sample yielded the 13 T cell receptor beta chains listed below, sequenced in a study of response to subunit inactivated influenza vaccine (dated by TCRdb to 2016 to 2019). Library preparation used RT-PCR. Sequenced using an Illumina HiSeq 2500. TCRdb reprocessed the public reads (quality trimming at Q25 with fastp, clone calling with MiXCR) and kept in-frame beta chains. Records with the same CDR3 protein are collapsed into one entry carrying the most frequent genes and DNA. This sample is represented by hundreds of thousands of distinct CDR3 sequences; around 25% of them were singletons. The top ten clonotypes cover under 2.5% of the sample. Sample: CD4+ T cells sorted from PBMCs, taken around 5 days after vaccination. The origin of the receptors is a man in his fifties or sixties who received an inactivated influenza vaccine. Donor details come from another sample of the same person, matched by shared clones.

This chain connects TRBV11-2 to TRBJ1-3; TRBD1 matches at 9 bases. V lost 5 bases to trimming and J lost 4 bases; unmatched junction nucleotides: 3. The CDR3 is made up of 14 amino acids. Germline assignment: CDR1 SGHAT and CDR2 FQNNGV. The CDR3 protein is CASSMGQGGNTIYF. The CDR3 DNA is TGTGCCAGCAGCATGGGACAGGGAGGAAACACCATATATTTT.

This clonotype was counted a few times. V and J are TRBV15 and TRBJ2-7; weak D call: TRBD2 (5 bases). Germline V CDR1 and CDR2: LNHNV, YYDKDF (reference sequence). Trimming pared 5 bases from V and 4 bases from J, leaving 21 bases between. The CDR3 spans 16 residues. DNA for the CDR3: TGTGCCACCAGCCCCCAGCGGCCAAATACTGGGTACGAGCAGTACTTC. Translating gives CATSPQRPNTGYEQYF.

This clonotype was counted only a few times. The chain employs TRBV5-1 and TRBJ2-5, with 9 bases fitting TRBD2. Germline-derived CDR1 and CDR2 are SGHRS and YFSETQ. The CDR3 is made up of 17 amino acids. Germline trimming cut 4 bases from V and 5 bases from J; bases unmatched to any gene: 15. The CDR3 bases are TGCGCCAGCAGCGCCCGATTGACTAGCGGCTTAGAGGAGACCCAGTACTTC. Its translation is CASSARLTSGLEETQYF.

This chain uses TRBV24-1 with TRBJ2-5; the match to TRBD2 covers 13 bases. Germline CDR1 is KGHDR and CDR2 is SFDVKD. Trimming at V came to 6 bases and at J to 5 bases, leaving 2 bases not matched to a gene. The length of the CDR3 is 14 residues. The CDR3 DNA is TGTGCCACCAGTACTAGCGGGGGGGCGGAGACCCAGTACTTC. Translated, it gives CATSTSGGAETQYF.

This sequence joins TRBV4-3 and TRBJ2-5, with 9 nucleotides matching TRBD1. V was clipped by 2 bases and J by 10 bases; unmatched bases: 11. Germline V gene sequence: CDR1 LGHNA, CDR2 YSLEER. The CDR3 is 15 residues long. Here the CDR3 reads CASSQQTGGSSVQYF. DNA of the CDR3: TGCGCCAGCAGCCAACAGACAGGGGGTTCGAGCGTCCAGTACTTC.

In its sample, this clonotype was seen many times. The rearrangement links TRBV29-1 to TRBJ2-5, with TRBD1 matching over 10 bases. V shed 6 bases, J shed 0 bases, and the junction held 4 bases outside the gene matches. CDR1 and CDR2 from the germline V gene are SQVTM and ANQGSEA. The CDR3 loop spans 14 amino acids. In DNA form, the CDR3 reads TGCAGCGTGACAGGGGGCCCGTACCAAGAGACCCAGTACTTC. This sequence encodes CSVTGGPYQETQYF. Supplemented by reference TRBV29-1 and TRBJ2-5, the full variable domain reads SAVISQKPSRDICQRGTSLTIQCQVDSQVTMMFWYRQQPGQSLTLIATANQGSEATYESGFVIDKFPISRPNLTFSTLTVSNMSPEDSSIYLCSVTGGPYQETQYFGPGTRLLVL.

The sample holds a few counts of this clonotype. V usage is TRBV7-2 and J usage is TRBJ2-5; 7 nucleotides align to TRBD2. The CDR3 is 15 residues long. The junction had 10 bases not matched to a gene; V was cut back by 4 bases and J by 5 bases. The germline V gene has CDR1 SGHTA and CDR2 FQGNSA. The DNA for the CDR3 is TGTGCCAGCAGCTGGGTTGCGGGAGTAGTGGAGACCCAGTACTTC. Translated: CASSWVAGVVETQYF.

The J gene is TRBJ1-1, the V gene TRBV6-2 or TRBV6-3, with D unresolved. Germline V gives CDR1 MNHEY, CDR2 SVGEGT. This CDR3 comprises 14 residues. Trimming shortened V by 0 bases and J by 9 bases, and 14 bases separated the two germline ends. CDR3: CASSYSEQHIKAFF. DNA for the CDR3: TGTGCCAGCAGTTACTCCGAACAGCATATCAAAGCTTTCTTT.

This clonotype was seen more than once but under ten times. The J gene is TRBJ2-1, the V gene TRBV28; D not certain. Germline loops: CDR1 MDHEN, CDR2 SYDVKM. The CDR3 has 13 amino acids. The V end lost 5 bases, the J end lost 4 bases, and 9 bases lay between the germline ends. As DNA, the CDR3 is TGTGCCAGCAGTACTTGGGATTACAATGAGCAGTTCTTC. It encodes CASSTWDYNEQFF. The variable domain in full, completed from reference TRBV28 and TRBJ2-1, reads DVKVTQSSRYLVKRTGEKVFLECVQDMDHENMFWYRQDPGLGLRLIYFSYDVKMKEKGDIPEGYSVSREKKERFSLILESASTNQTSMYLCASSTWDYNEQFFGPGTRLTVL.

The rearrangement links TRBV10-3 to TRBJ2-6, with 11 positions matching TRBD1. The CDR3 is 16 amino acids. Germline trimming cut 4 bases from V and 3 bases from J; bases unmatched to any gene: 2. Germline V lookup: CDR1 ENHRY, CDR2 SYGVKD. CDR3 sequence: CAISGTGGIGANVLTF. In nucleotides, the CDR3 is TGTGCCATCAGTGGGACAGGGGGCATTGGGGCCAACGTCCTGACTTTC.

The chain uses TRBV10-3 and TRBJ2-3; 8 bases map to TRBD2. The CDR3 runs 14 residues. Germline V lookup: CDR1 ENHRY, CDR2 SYGVKD. V gave up 11 bases and J gave up 3 bases; unmatched junction bases: 10. CDR3 in DNA: TGTGCCGCCGGGGCCGCGGGAGGTACAGATACGCAGTATTTT. Translating it yields CAAGAAGGTDTQYF.

The gene calls are TRBV2 and TRBJ1-1; D possibly corresponds to TRBD1 (6 bases). V lost 6 bases and J lost 0, with 11 bases in between. This CDR3 has 14 amino acids. Looked up from germline, CDR1 is SNHLY and CDR2 is FYNNEI. The CDR3 reads CASRAGVMNTEAFF. CDR3 sequence (DNA): TGTGCCAGCAGGGCAGGGGTGATGAACACTGAAGCTTTCTTT.

The chain combines TRBV12-3 or TRBV12-4 with TRBJ1-5; D remains unclear. This CDR3 has 14 residues. V was trimmed by 2 bases and J by 3 bases, leaving 8 bases between them. The CDR3 region has the DNA TGTGCCAGCAGTTTAAACAGTATCAATCAGCCCCAGCATTTT. Translation: CASSLNSINQPQHF.